This is a list of T cell receptor beta chains from one sample in a study of breast tumors, draining lymph nodes, adjacent tissues. MiXCR, run by TCRdb on the multiplex PCR reads, gives a single entry per CDR3 protein. The data show 160,000 or so distinct CDR3 sequences, with 30% to 35% seen just once and over 3.5% held by the top ten. The sequenced material came from axillary lymph node tissue. The receptor set was obtained from a female donor with breast cancer. Some clones in this sample may be carry-over from other donors' samples. The CDR3 runs from the conserved cysteine through the conserved F or W. D genes are given only for firm matches. Only some rows state a clone size, as once, few, many or a class for expanded clones.

TRBD1 | many | TRBJ1-6 | TRBV6-5 | TGTGCCAGCAGTTACGGAGGGGGCGGGGGTTTTTCCTATAATTCACCCCTCCACTTT | CASSYGGGGGFSYNSPLHF
TRBD1 | many | TRBJ1-2 | TRBV2 | TGTGCCAGCAGTGAGGACAGGGGTAACTATGGCTACACCTTC | CASSEDRGNYGYTF
NA | many | TRBJ2-7 | TRBV6-5 | TGTGCCAGCAGTTACTTGCGGGGTTCCTACGAGCAGTACTTC | CASSYLRGSYEQYF
NA | many | TRBJ2-1 | TRBV19 | TGTGCCAGTTACCGTGGGGACGGAAAGAACAATGAGCAGTTCTTC | CASYRGDGKNNEQFF
TRBD2 | NA | TRBJ2-7 | TRBV28 | TGTGCCAGCAGACCGACTAGCGGTGGACACCACTACGAGCAGTACTTC | CASRPTSGGHHYEQYF
NA | many | TRBJ2-7 | TRBV30 | TGTGCCTGGAGTTCCCTCAACTACGAGCAGTACTTC | CAWSSLNYEQYF
NA | many | TRBJ2-1 | TRBV20-1 | TGCAGTGCTAGAGTTTCGGGGGGCTTAGAGCGTATTGAGCAGTTCTTC | CSARVSGGLERIEQFF
NA | once | TRBJ2-1 | TRBV12-5 | TGTGCTAGAGCTTACAATGAGCAGTTCTTC | CARAYNEQFF
NA | NA | TRBJ2-3 | TRBV29-1 | TGCAGCGTTGAAGGGCAGGGTAGAGATTCGCAGTATTTT | CSVEGQGRDSQYF
NA | many | TRBJ2-5 | TRBV20-1 | TGCAGTGCTAGAAGGCAGGACCAAGAGACCCAGTACTTC | CSARRQDQETQYF
TRBD2 | many | TRBJ2-1 | TRBV29-1 | TGCAGCGTTGAGCTCCCCCGGACTAGCGGCTACAATGAGCAGTTCTTC | CSVELPRTSGYNEQFF
NA | many | TRBJ1-6 | TRBV6-4 | TGTGCCAGCAGTGTCTCCTATAATTCACCCCTCCACTTT | CASSVSYNSPLHF
NA | many | TRBJ1-2 | TRBV5-1 | TGCGCCAGCAGCCCAAGAGGAGAGGGAGGGTATGGCTACACCTTC | CASSPRGEGGYGYTF
NA | NA | TRBJ1-4 | TRBV20-1 | TGCAGTGCTAGAGACCCCAATGAGAAACTGTTTTTT | CSARDPNEKLFF
NA | NA | TRBJ2-1 | TRBV5-5 | TGTGCCAGTAGCCCGAGGTCCAGGGGCGATGAGCAGTTCTTC | CASSPRSRGDEQFF
NA | NA | TRBJ1-5 | TRBV9 | TGTGCCAGCAGCGTAGCGGGGGATCAAGAGACCCAGCATTTT | CASSVAGDQETQHF
TRBD1 | many | TRBJ2-7 | TRBV6-5 | TGTGCCAGCAGTTACGGAGGGACAGGGTATGACGAGCAGTACTTC | CASSYGGTGYDEQYF
NA | NA | TRBJ1-2 | TRBV6-6 | TGTGCCAGCAGTTACCAACGTACAGTTAACTATGGCTACAACTTC | CASSYQRTVNYGYNF